This T cell receptor beta chain derives from a study of CD8+ T cells in alopecia areata. About this clone itself: Antigen specificity is unknown.

cDNA reverse transcribed from extracted RNA served as the sequencing template. TCRdb's table, derived via immunoSEQ multiplex PCR, lists solely in-frame clones and lacks some. Altogether 65,000 to 95,000 clones are present, approximately 50% being singletons, with the ten largest covering 5.5% to 6.5%. General observations from the study: Among the cells sequenced in scalp samples are also the resident alphabeta T cells of normal skin.

Those with alopecia areata gave lesional scalp punch biopsies and peripheral blood. Sequenced: NKG2D-high CD8+ T cells sorted from blood. The sequence was obtained from a human donor with alopecia areata.

The CDR3 region has the DNA TGCAGCGTTGAAGATCAGGAACAGGGTTACACCGGGGAGCTGTTTTTT. Protein: CSVEDQEQGYTGELFF. The chain links TRBV29-1 to TRBJ2-2; perhaps TRBD1 as D (6 bases). The V end was cut by 0 bases, the J end by 3 bases, with 14 bases between. The CDR3 consists of 16 residues. CDR1 SQVTM and CDR2 ANQGSEA come from the germline V gene.